The T cell receptor beta chain described here comes from a study of blood T cell repertoires in COVID-19. As for the study in general: Both acute and convalescent COVID-19 samples were obtained from the United States, Italy and Spain. Sample material is recorded as cDNA or gDNA derived from T cells, B-cell-depleted T cells, or PBMCs.

V trimming: 6 bases; J trimming: 4 bases; junction bases outside the gene matches: 9. The CDR3 spans 15 residues. Germline V CDR1 and CDR2: MNHEY, SVGAGI. In the study's own analysis: For nucleated cells, counts were estimated from reference gene primer amplification. Clones were read by immunoSEQ multiplex PCR, and TCRdb kept only the in-frame ones, dropping some. D and trimming come from the DNA, and the V and J calls and clone size come from that table. The sample holds around 370,000 clones, more than 75% seen once. What was sequenced was peripheral blood. The receptor was derived from a woman between 18 and 30 years old who had recovered from COVID-19. The V call is TRBV6-5, the J call TRBJ2-3; TRBD1 agrees at 8 bases. Here the CDR3 reads CASSFQQGVPDTQYF. Here the CDR3 DNA reads TGTGCCAGCAGCTTCCAACAGGGGGTTCCAGATACGCAGTATTTT.